The rows below give T cell receptor beta chains drawn from one sample of a study of Ad26.COV2.S vaccination and SARS-CoV-2 variants. Produced via immunoSEQ multiplex PCR; TCRdb's table is partial and in-frame only. Counted here are 350,000 to 600,000 clones, about 89% occurring once; the ten biggest clones make up approximately 1.7%. The source material was peripheral blood, sampled in a trial of Ad26.COV2.S vaccine versus placebo. The receptors originated from a person between 18 and 65 years old who received the Ad26.COV2.S COVID-19 vaccine or a placebo. Each CDR3 is given with its conserved first and last residue. A D gene is named only where the DNA matches it firmly. Only part of the rows carry a size: once, few, many, or a class if the clone is expanded.

D gene,clone size,CDR3 length,V gene,J gene,CDR3 DNA,CDR3 protein
TRBD1,.,17,TRBV28,TRBJ1-2,TGTGCCAGCAGTTTATCAGGGGGCGGCACGGCTAACTATGGCTACACCTTC,CASSLSGGGTANYGYTF
TRBD2,.,20,TRBV28,TRBJ2-6,TGTGCCAGCAGAGGGTCTAGCGGGAGGAGAGGACTCTCTGGGGCCAACGTCCTGACTTTC,CASRGSSGRRGLSGANVLTF
TRBD2,.,16,TRBV11-3,TRBJ2-1,TGTGCCAGCAGCTTATCATTCCTGCGGGGGGGCAATGAGCAGTTCTTC,CASSLSFLRGGNEQFF
TRBD1,.,15,TRBV7-2,TRBJ2-7,TGTGCCAGCAGCGGCTGGGACAGGGGATCTGGAGAGCAGTACTTC,CASSGWDRGSGEQYF
.,.,15,TRBV5-1,TRBJ2-7,TGCGCCAGCAGCCCCGGGACGGCCGAGAGCGACGAGCAGTACTTC,CASSPGTAESDEQYF
.,.,17,TRBV28,TRBJ1-1,TGTGCCAGCAGTTTCTTACTAACAGGGTCGAAGAACACTGAAGCTTTCTTT,CASSFLLTGSKNTEAFF
TRBD2,.,15,TRBV27,TRBJ2-1,TGTGCCAGCAACATCGGACTAGGAGCCTACAATGAGCAGTTCTTC,CASNIGLGAYNEQFF
.,once,13,TRBV7-2,TRBJ2-2,TGTGCCAGCAGCTTTAGTCACACCGGGGAGCTGTTTTTT,CASSFSHTGELFF
.,.,13,TRBV30,TRBJ1-5,TGTGCCTGGAGTCCAGGGCCGAGTCAGCCCCAGCATTTT,CAWSPGPSQPQHF
.,.,11,TRBV6-5,TRBJ1-2,TGTGCCACGCTCGACGACTATGGCTACACCTTC,CATLDDYGYTF
.,once,13,TRBV18,TRBJ1-4,TGTGCCAGCTCATCGGGACGAGATGAAAAACTGTTTTTT,CASSSGRDEKLFF
.,.,12,TRBV28,TRBJ2-5,TGTGCCAGCAGTTTTTTAGGAGAGACCCAGTACTTC,CASSFLGETQYF
.,.,14,TRBV20-1,TRBJ1-6,TGCAGTGCTAGTGGTTGGGCAGCAAATTCACCCCTCCACTTT,CSASGWAANSPLHF
.,.,16,TRBV7-6,TRBJ2-4,TGTGCCAGCAGCCCCGCTGCGTCTCTAGCCAAAAACATTCAGTACTTC,CASSPAASLAKNIQYF
TRBD1,once,13,TRBV9,TRBJ1-2,TGTGCCAGCAGCGAGACAGGGTCTTCTGGCTACACCTTC,CASSETGSSGYTF
.,.,15,TRBV5-1,TRBJ2-1,TGCGCCAGCAGCTTGGACAGGGCCCCCTACAATGAGCAGTTCTTC,CASSLDRAPYNEQFF
.,.,15,TRBV4-3,TRBJ2-7,TGCGCCAGCAGCCAAGAATTAGACCTTGCCTACGAGCAGTACTTC,CASSQELDLAYEQYF
TRBD2,.,18,TRBV6-1,TRBJ2-1,TGTGCCAGCAGTGAACGGCTAGCGGGGGCTGCGAACTACAATGAGCAGTTCTTC,CASSERLAGAANYNEQFF
.,.,14,TRBV4-1,TRBJ1-1,TGCGCCAGCAGCCAAGACAGGGCTGGTACTGAAGCTTTCTTT,CASSQDRAGTEAFF
.,.,17,TRBV15,TRBJ2-7,TGTGCCACCAGCAGAGATCCTGGCCGACACGGCTCCTACGAGCAGTACTTC,CATSRDPGRHGSYEQYF
TRBD2,.,15,TRBV7-9,TRBJ2-1,TGTGCCAGCAGCCCTTCGACTTTAGCGGGAAATGAGCAGTTCTTC,CASSPSTLAGNEQFF
TRBD1,.,14,TRBV28,TRBJ1-2,TGTGCCAGCAGCCTGGACAGGGCTAACTATGGCTACACCTTC,CASSLDRANYGYTF
.,.,12,TRBV7-9,TRBJ2-1,TGTGCCAGCAGCTTAGATCTTAGTGAGCAGTTCTTC,CASSLDLSEQFF
TRBD1,.,15,TRBV28,TRBJ2-1,TGTGCCAGCAGATGGACAGGGGGTGGCTACAATGAGCAGTTCTTC,CASRWTGGGYNEQFF
.,.,15,TRBV18,TRBJ1-4,TGTGCCAGCTCGTCGGGGGGTACAACTAATGAAAAACTGTTTTTT,CASSSGGTTNEKLFF
TRBD1,.,16,TRBV27,TRBJ1-1,TGTGCCAGCAGTTTATTGGGCAGGGGGCGCGGCACTGAAGCTTTCTTT,CASSLLGRGRGTEAFF
.,.,13,TRBV25-1,TRBJ2-1,TGTGCCAGCAGTGTGCTTGTCATGGGGACATTACTCTTC,CASSVLVMGTLLF
TRBD1,once,17,TRBV19,TRBJ2-3,TGTGCCAGTAGTTCATTCCCCGGGACAGGGGGCGCAGATACGCAGTATTTT,CASSSFPGTGGADTQYF
.,.,15,TRBV4-1,TRBJ2-1,TGCGCCAGCAGCCAGCTAGTATGGGGTGAGAATGAGCAGTTCTTC,CASSQLVWGENEQFF
TRBD2,once,16,TRBV18,TRBJ2-5,TGTGCCAGCTCCCCAACTAGCGCCGGTGGTTCGGGGACCCAGTACTTC,CASSPTSAGGSGTQYF
.,.,14,TRBV20-1,TRBJ2-1,TGCAGTGCTAGTAGAGGACGAAGTAGGAATGAGCAGTTCTTC,CSASRGRSRNEQFF
.,.,16,TRBV15,TRBJ1-4,TGTGCCACCAGCAGAACCTGGACAGCCGTTAATGAAAAACTGTTTTTT,CATSRTWTAVNEKLFF
.,.,12,TRBV18,TRBJ2-5,TGTGCCAGCTCACCACCGACGGAGACCCAGTACTTC,CASSPPTETQYF
.,.,16,TRBV6-2/TRBV6-3,TRBJ1-4,TGTGCCAGCACCCCCCGACTGCGCACAACTAATGAAAAACTGTTTTTT,CASTPRLRTTNEKLFF
.,.,16,TRBV9,TRBJ2-7,TGTGCCAGCAGCGAGGGTCCGGGAGACTACATCTACGAGCAGTACTTC,CASSEGPGDYIYEQYF
.,.,13,TRBV6-5,TRBJ1-1,TGTGCCAGCAGTTACTCCGCAGGGGCTGAAGCTTTCTTT,CASSYSAGAEAFF
TRBD1,.,15,TRBV6-5,TRBJ1-1,TGTGCCAGCAGGCCACAGGGGGCGCCAGGCACTGAAGCTTTCTTT,CASRPQGAPGTEAFF
TRBD1,.,15,TRBV2,TRBJ2-7,TGTGCCAGCAGTGCCCAGACAGGGGGGGCCTACGAGCAGTACTTC,CASSAQTGGAYEQYF
TRBD1,.,16,TRBV11-2,TRBJ1-2,TGTGCCAGCAGCCACCCGGGACAGACTCCTAACTATGGCTACACCTTC,CASSHPGQTPNYGYTF
.,.,13,TRBV28,TRBJ2-7,TGTGCCAGCAGCGTCCGGACGGGCTACGAGCAGTACTTC,CASSVRTGYEQYF
TRBD1,.,13,TRBV29-1,TRBJ2-7,TGCAGCGCCGACCCCGGACAGGGGCGCGAGCAGTACTTC,CSADPGQGREQYF
.,.,12,TRBV7-9,TRBJ2-7,TGTGCCAGCAGCCGGGACACCTACGAGCAGTACTTC,CASSRDTYEQYF
.,.,14,TRBV5-4,TRBJ1-1,TGTGCCAGCAGGGGAGAGAGGGGGAACACTGAAGCTTTCTTT,CASRGERGNTEAFF
.,.,15,TRBV4-2,TRBJ1-5,TGTGCCAGCAGCCAGAGCGGACGGCGGAATCAGCCCCAGCATTTT,CASSQSGRRNQPQHF
.,.,13,TRBV12-3/TRBV12-4,TRBJ1-5,TGTGCCAGCAGGACAGGTCAAAATCAGCCCCAGCATTTT,CASRTGQNQPQHF
TRBD2,.,16,TRBV18,TRBJ2-1,TGTGCCAGCTCACCACCGAAACTAGCGGGCTACAATGAGCAGTTCTTC,CASSPPKLAGYNEQFF
.,.,14,TRBV7-9,TRBJ1-2,TGTGCCAGCACCGGACGGACCTCGGACTATGGCTACACCTTC,CASTGRTSDYGYTF
.,.,12,TRBV9,TRBJ1-2,TGTGCCAGCAGCGTAGGCCCTTATGGCTACACCTTC,CASSVGPYGYTF
TRBD2,.,15,TRBV7-3,TRBJ2-7,TGTGCCAGCAGCTTAACCCCGGGGGGCTCCTACGAGCAGTACTTC,CASSLTPGGSYEQYF